The clone carrying this T cell receptor (beta chain) turned up a few times. Its antigen is as yet unknown. Trimming left V 7 bases short and J 3 bases short, with 13 bases between. In germline, CDR1 is MNHNY, CDR2 SVGAGI (reference sequence). This CDR3 region has 14 residues. This entry comes from a study of T cells in Graves' hyperthyroidism and ophthalmopathy. Researchers took RNA transcripts and amplified the TCR beta CDR3 regions from them. Researchers ran a first-round RT-PCR on the TCR CDR3 using the HTBI primer set. TCRdb passed the multiplex PCR reads through MiXCR, listing each CDR3 protein once. The data show hundreds of thousands of distinct CDR3 sequences, 46% seen once. Study observations and caveats: Most thyroid clonotypes with frequency above 0.001 were detected in blood.

Sequenced material: peripheral blood or thyroid tissue (not recorded which). The chain links TRBV6-6 to TRBJ1-5; D perhaps matches TRBD1 (6 bases). The sequence came from a woman aged 18-30 years with Graves' hyperthyroidism. The CDR3 coding sequence is TGTGCCAGCAACTCAAGGGGGTCCAATCAGCCCCAGCATTTT. Translation gives CASNSRGSNQPQHF.